This T cell receptor beta chain was sequenced during a study of blood T cell repertoires in COVID-19. Study-level information: Collection of acute and convalescent COVID-19 samples took place in the United States, Italy and Spain. T cells, B-cell-depleted T cells, or PBMCs provided the cDNA or gDNA that served as material.

Clones were read by immunoSEQ multiplex PCR, and TCRdb kept only the in-frame ones, dropping some. The sample includes under 250,000 clones, almost 85% of them seen just once. This CDR3 is built from 15 residues. V lost 4 bases to trimming and J lost 0 bases; unmatched junction nucleotides: 4. The germline V gene encodes CDR1 SGHNT and CDR2 YYREEE (reference sequence). The study recruited people aged about 18 to 90 years across 20 to 30 US areas. In assigning cohorts, the study relied on participant-reported clinical history. This receptor was identified in a woman aged 45-65 years with acute COVID-19. Sequenced sample: PBMCs or T cells enriched from blood (not recorded which). The chain is built from TRBV5-4 and TRBJ2-3; 8 nucleotides align to TRBD1. The DNA for the CDR3 is TGTGCCAGCAGCCCGGGACAGGCGAGCACAGATACGCAGTATTTT. Residues: CASSPGQASTDTQYF.